This passage covers 2 T cell receptor beta chains from one sample sequenced in a study of identical twins. A single record per CDR3 protein comes from TCRdb applying MiXCR to the 5' RACE reads. The table lists 500,000 to 650,000 distinct CDR3 sequences, roughly 6.6% of them singletons. Another study also made use of these data, one on yellow fever vaccine responses in identical twins.

The source material was PBMCs. The receptors were gathered from a woman in her late teens or twenties in good health.

This clonotype was seen a few times. The V and J genes are TRBV5-1 and TRBJ1-1, with TRBD1 matching 8 bases. Germline assignment: CDR1 SGHRS and CDR2 YFSETQ. The V and J ends lost 4 bases and 7 bases, in that order; junction bases with no gene match: 9. This CDR3 spans 14 amino acids. CDR3 sequence (DNA): TGCGCCAGCAGCCCCCGCACAGGGGGAGGTGAAGCTTTCTTT. Translated, it gives CASSPRTGGGEAFF.

The table lists this clonotype with a few counts. The gene calls are TRBV29-1 and TRBJ2-1, with no clear D. From germline, CDR1 is SQVTM and CDR2 ANQGSEA. This CDR3 is 16 amino acids long. V lost 2 bases to trimming and J lost 0 bases, with 14 bases between them. The CDR3: CSVEFSSPISYNEQFF. For the CDR3, the DNA is TGCAGCGTTGAATTTAGTAGCCCCATCTCCTACAATGAGCAGTTCTTC.